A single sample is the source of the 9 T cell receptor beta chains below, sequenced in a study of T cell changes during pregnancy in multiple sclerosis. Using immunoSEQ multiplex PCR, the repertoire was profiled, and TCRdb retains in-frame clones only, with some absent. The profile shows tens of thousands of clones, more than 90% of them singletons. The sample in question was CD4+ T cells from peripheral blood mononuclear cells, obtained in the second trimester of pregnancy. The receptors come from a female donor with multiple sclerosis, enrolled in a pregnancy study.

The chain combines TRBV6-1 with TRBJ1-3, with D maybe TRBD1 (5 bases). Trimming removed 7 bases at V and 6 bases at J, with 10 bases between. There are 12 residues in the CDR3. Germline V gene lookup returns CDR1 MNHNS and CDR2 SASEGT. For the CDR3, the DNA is TGTGCCAGCAAAGGCAGGGAAAACACCATATATTTT. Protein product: CASKGRENTIYF.

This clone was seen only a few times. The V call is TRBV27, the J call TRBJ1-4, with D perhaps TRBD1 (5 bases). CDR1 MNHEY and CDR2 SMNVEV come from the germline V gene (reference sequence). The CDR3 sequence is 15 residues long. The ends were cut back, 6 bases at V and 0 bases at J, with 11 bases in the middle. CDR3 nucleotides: TGTGCCAGCAGACGCAAAGGGGCAACTAATGAAAAACTGTTTTTT. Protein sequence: CASRRKGATNEKLFF. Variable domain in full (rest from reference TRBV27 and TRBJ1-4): EAQVTQNPRYLITVTGKKLTVTCSQNMNHEYMSWYRQDPGLGLRQIYYSMNVEVTDKGDVPEGYKVSRKEKRNFPLILESPSPNQTSLYFCASRRKGATNEKLFFGSGTQLSVL.

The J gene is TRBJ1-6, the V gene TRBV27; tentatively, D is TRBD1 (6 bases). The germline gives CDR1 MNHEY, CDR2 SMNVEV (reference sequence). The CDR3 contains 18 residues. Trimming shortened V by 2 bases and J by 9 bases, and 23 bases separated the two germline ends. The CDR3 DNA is TGTGCCAGCAGTTTAACCCCACCAACAGGGCCGGCGAGTTCACCCCTCCACTTT. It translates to CASSLTPPTGPASSPLHF.

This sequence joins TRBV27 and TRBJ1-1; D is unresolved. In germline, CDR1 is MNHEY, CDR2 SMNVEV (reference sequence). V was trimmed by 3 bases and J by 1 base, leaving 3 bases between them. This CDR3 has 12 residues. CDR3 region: CASSLRNTEAFF. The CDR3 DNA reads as TGTGCCAGCAGTTTGCGGAACACTGAAGCTTTCTTT.

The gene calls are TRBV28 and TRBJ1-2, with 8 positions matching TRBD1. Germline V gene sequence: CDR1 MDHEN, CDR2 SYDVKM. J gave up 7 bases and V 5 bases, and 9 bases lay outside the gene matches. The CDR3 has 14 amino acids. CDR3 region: CASSPRDRKGGYTF. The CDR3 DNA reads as TGTGCCAGCAGTCCCCGGGACAGGAAAGGTGGCTACACCTTC.

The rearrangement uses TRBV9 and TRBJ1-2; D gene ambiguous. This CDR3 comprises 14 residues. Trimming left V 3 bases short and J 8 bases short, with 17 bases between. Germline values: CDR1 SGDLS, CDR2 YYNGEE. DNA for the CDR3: TGTGCCAGCAGCGATTCAGTGTCTCTAGGAGGCTACACCTTC. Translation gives CASSDSVSLGGYTF.

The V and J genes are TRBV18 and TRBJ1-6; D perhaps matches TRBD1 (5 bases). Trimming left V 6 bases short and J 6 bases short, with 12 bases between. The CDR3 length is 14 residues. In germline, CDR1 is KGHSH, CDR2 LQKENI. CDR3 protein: CASSLGQINSPLHF. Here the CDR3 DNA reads TGTGCCAGCTCCCTCGGACAAATTAATTCACCCCTCCACTTT.

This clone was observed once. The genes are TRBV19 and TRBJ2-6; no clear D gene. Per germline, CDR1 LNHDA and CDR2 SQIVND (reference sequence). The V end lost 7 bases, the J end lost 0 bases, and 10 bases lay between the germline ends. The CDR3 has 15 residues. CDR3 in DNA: TGTGCCAGTATATCCCCTAACTCTGGGGCCAACGTCCTGACTTTC. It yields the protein CASISPNSGANVLTF.

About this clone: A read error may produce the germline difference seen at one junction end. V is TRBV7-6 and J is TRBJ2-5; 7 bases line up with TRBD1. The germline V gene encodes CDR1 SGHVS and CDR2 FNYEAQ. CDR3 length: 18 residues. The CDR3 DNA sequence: TGTGTCAGCAGCCGACCTAAACAGTACCGGGACAGTAAAGAGACCCAGTACTTC. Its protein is CVSSRPKQYRDSKETQYF.